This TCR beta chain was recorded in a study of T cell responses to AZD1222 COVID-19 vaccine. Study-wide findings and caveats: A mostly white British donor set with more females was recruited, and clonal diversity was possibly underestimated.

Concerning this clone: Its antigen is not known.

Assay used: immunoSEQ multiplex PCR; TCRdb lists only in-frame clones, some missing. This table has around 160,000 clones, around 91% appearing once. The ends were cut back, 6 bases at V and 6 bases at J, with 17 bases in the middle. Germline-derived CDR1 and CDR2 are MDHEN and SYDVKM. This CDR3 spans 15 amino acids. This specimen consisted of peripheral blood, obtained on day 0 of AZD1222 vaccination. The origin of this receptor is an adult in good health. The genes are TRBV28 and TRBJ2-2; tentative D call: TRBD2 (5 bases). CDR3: CASSALLGLAGELFF. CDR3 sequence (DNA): TGTGCCAGCAGCGCACTCCTCGGACTCGCCGGGGAGCTGTTTTTT.